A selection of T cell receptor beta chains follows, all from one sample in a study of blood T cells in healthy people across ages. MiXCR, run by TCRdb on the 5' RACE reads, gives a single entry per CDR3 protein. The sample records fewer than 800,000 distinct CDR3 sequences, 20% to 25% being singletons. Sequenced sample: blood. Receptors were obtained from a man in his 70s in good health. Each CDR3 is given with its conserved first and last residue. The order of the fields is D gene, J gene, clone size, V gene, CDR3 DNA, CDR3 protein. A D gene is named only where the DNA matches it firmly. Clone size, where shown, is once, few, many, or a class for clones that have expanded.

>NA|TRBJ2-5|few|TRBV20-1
TGCAGTGCTAGAGATGGAGGAAAGGGCCAGGAGACCCAGTACTTC
CSARDGGKGQETQYF
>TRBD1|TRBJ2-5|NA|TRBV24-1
TGTGCCACCAGTGATTATCCCGGGACAGGGATGTACTTC
CATSDYPGTGMYF
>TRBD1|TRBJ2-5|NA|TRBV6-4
TGTGCCAGCAGTGAAGGGACAGCGGAACAAGAGACCCAGTACTTC
CASSEGTAEQETQYF
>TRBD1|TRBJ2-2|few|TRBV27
TGTGCCAGCAAACTACAGGGGGCGTTCGGGACCGGGGAGCTGTTTTTT
CASKLQGAFGTGELFF
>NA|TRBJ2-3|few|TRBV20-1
TGCAGTGCTCGGGGGCCAACTAGCACAGATACGCAGTATTTT
CSARGPTSTDTQYF
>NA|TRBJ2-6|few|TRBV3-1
TGTGCCAGCAGCCAAGGAATATTCGGAGCGGCCCCCTCTGGGGCCAACGTCCTGACTTTC
CASSQGIFGAAPSGANVLTF
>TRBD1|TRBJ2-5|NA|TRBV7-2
TGTGCCAGCAGCCAACAAGGGACAGTTGGGGAGACCCAGTACTTC
CASSQQGTVGETQYF
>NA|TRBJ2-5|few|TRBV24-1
TGTGCCACCAGTGACACGAGGGGACCTCAGGAGACCCAGTACTTC
CATSDTRGPQETQYF
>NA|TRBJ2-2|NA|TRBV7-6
TGTGCCAGCAGCTTAGGGACCCCGAACACCGGGGAGCTGTTTTTT
CASSLGTPNTGELFF
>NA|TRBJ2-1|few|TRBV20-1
TGCAGTGCGAAGGGCGCCCGATCCTACAATGAGCAGTTCTTC
CSAKGARSYNEQFF